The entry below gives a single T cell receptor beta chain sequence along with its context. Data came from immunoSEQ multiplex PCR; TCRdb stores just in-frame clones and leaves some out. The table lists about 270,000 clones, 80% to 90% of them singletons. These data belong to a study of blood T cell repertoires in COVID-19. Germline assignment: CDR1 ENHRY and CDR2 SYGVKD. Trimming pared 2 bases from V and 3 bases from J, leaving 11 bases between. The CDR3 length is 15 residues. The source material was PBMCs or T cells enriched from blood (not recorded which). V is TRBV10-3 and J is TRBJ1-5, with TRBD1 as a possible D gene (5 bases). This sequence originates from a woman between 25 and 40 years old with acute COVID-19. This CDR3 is CAISEGAGSNQPQHF. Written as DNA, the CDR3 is TGTGCCATCAGTGAGGGGGCAGGATCCAATCAGCCCCAGCATTTT.